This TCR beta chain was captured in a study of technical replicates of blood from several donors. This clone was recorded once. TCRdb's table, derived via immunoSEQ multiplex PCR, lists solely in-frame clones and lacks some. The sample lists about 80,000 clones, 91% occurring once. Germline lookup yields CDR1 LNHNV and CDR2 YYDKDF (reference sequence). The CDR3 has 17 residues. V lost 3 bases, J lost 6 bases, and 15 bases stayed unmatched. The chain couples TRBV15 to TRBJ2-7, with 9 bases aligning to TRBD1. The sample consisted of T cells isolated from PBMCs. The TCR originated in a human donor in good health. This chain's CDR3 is CATSSPGQGAPRGEQYF. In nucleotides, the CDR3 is TGTGCCACCAGCAGCCCGGGACAGGGAGCCCCCCGTGGCGAGCAGTACTTC.